These 26 T cell receptor beta chains were all obtained from the same sample, sequenced in a study of shared clonotypes between healthy human individuals. Using immunoSEQ multiplex PCR, the repertoire was profiled, and TCRdb retains in-frame clones only, with some absent. The data contain about 1.1 million clones, roughly 77% of them seen just once; the ten biggest clones take up about 0.94%. Sequenced material: memory CD4+ T cells from PBMCs. Subset reported: CD45RA-negative fraction. These receptors originate from a young man in good health. Some clones in this sample may be carry-over from other donors' samples.

The chain has TRBV5-6 and TRBJ2-2; D may match TRBD1 or TRBD2 (5 bases each). The CDR3 sequence is 15 residues long. V lost 0 bases and J 5 bases, leaving 11 bases between the germline ends. CDR1 is SGHDT, CDR2 YYEEEE, per germline. CDR3 sequence (DNA): TGTGCCAGCAGCTTGGGAGGGGAGAGGACCGGGGAGCTGTTTTTT. Translating it yields CASSLGGERTGELFF. The full variable domain, rest sourced from reference TRBV5-6 and TRBJ2-2, is DAGVTQSPTHLIKTRGQQVTLRCSPKSGHDTVSWYQQALGQGPQFIFQYYEEEERQRGNFPDRFSGHQFPNYSSELNVNALLLGDSALYLCASSLGGERTGELFFGEGSRLTVL.

The rearrangement joins TRBV7-8 to TRBJ1-2, with a weak D call TRBD1 (6 bases). This CDR3 spans 16 amino acids. V lost 5 bases to trimming and J lost 3 bases, with 19 bases between them. Germline CDR1 is SGHVS and CDR2 is FQNEAQ. The CDR3 nucleotides read TGTGCCAGCAGCCCTCGACAGGCCCGAGGGGACTATGGCTACACCTTC. It specifies CASSPRQARGDYGYTF.

This chain connects TRBV5-1 to TRBJ2-3, with D perhaps matching TRBD1 (5 bases). V was cut by 3 bases and J by 3 bases, with 8 bases left in between. Germline CDR1 and CDR2: SGHRS and YFSETQ. The CDR3 runs to 13 residues. CDR3 protein: CASSSRQTDTQYF. CDR3 sequence (DNA): TGCGCCAGCAGCTCCAGACAGACAGATACGCAGTATTTT.

This rearrangement joins TRBV5-1 to TRBJ2-1, with 7 positions matching TRBD1. CDR3 size: 16 residues. With V trimmed by 3 bases and J by 0 bases, 6 bases remained unmatched. Germline lookup yields CDR1 SGHRS and CDR2 YFSETQ. CDR3 residues: CASSSLGGGSYNEQFF. CDR3 nucleotide sequence: TGCGCCAGCAGCTCCCTAGGGGGCGGCTCCTACAATGAGCAGTTCTTC.

V usage is TRBV30 and J usage is TRBJ2-7; no reliable D call. V dropped 1 base and J dropped 5 bases, with 12 bases sitting between them. The germline V gene has CDR1 GTSNPN and CDR2 SVGIG (reference sequence). The CDR3 totals 13 residues. CDR3 residues: CAWSARQGNEQYF. CDR3 bases: TGTGCCTGGAGTGCCCGTCAAGGGAACGAGCAGTACTTC.

This CDR3 reads CASSWTGLGGELFF. In DNA form, the CDR3 reads TGCGCCAGCAGCTGGACAGGGTTAGGCGGGGAGCTGTTTTTT. V and J are TRBV5-1 and TRBJ2-2; 8 bases agree with TRBD1. CDR1 is SGHRS and CDR2 is YFSETQ in the germline V gene. V dropped 3 bases and J dropped 7; count of bases not matched to a gene: 5. The CDR3 covers 14 residues.

This chain joins TRBV2 and TRBJ2-6; no clear D gene. Germline values: CDR1 SNHLY, CDR2 FYNNEI. Trimming removed 5 bases at V and 0 bases at J, with 8 bases between. CDR3 size: 15 residues. In nucleotides, the CDR3 is TGTGCCAGCAGTTCAGAGTCCTCTGGGGCCAACGTCCTGACTTTC. Translating it yields CASSSESSGANVLTF.

V and J are TRBV14 and TRBJ2-3; possibly TRBD1 for D (6 bases). V dropped 4 bases and J dropped 6 bases, with 11 bases sitting between them. Germline CDR1 and CDR2: SGHDN and FVKESK. The CDR3 runs 13 residues. CDR3: CASSRNRADTQYF. Written as DNA, the CDR3 is TGTGCCAGCAGCCGAAACAGGGCTGATACGCAGTATTTT.

V gene TRBV2 combines with J gene TRBJ1-1, with a tentative D call TRBD1 (5 bases). V lost 4 bases, J lost 1 base, and 10 bases lay in between. Germline lookup yields CDR1 SNHLY and CDR2 FYNNEI. This CDR3 comprises 14 residues. The CDR3 DNA sequence: TGTGCCAGCAGTGTAAAGGGACGGAACACTGAAGCTTTCTTT. It specifies CASSVKGRNTEAFF. The full variable domain, its missing parts supplied by reference TRBV2 and TRBJ1-1, is EPEVTQTPSHQVTQMGQEVILRCVPISNHLYFYWYRQILGQKVEFLVSFYNNEISEKSEIFDDQFSVERPDGSNFTLKIRSTKLEDSAMYFCASSVKGRNTEAFFGQGTRLTVV.

The chain employs TRBV27 and TRBJ2-1; 11 nucleotides agree with TRBD1. Germline V CDR1 and CDR2: MNHEY, SMNVEV (reference sequence). The CDR3 has 15 amino acids. V shed 2 bases and J 8 bases; nucleotides not matched to a gene: 5. CDR3 sequence: CASSLIRGQGDEQFF. The CDR3 bases are TGTGCCAGCAGTTTAATCCGGGGACAGGGGGATGAGCAGTTCTTC.

This clone appeared a few times. The rearrangement links TRBV7-6 to TRBJ1-1; D might be TRBD1 (6 bases). This CDR3 is 13 amino acids long. V was clipped by 5 bases and J by 4 bases, with 11 bases between them. Germline loops: CDR1 SGHVS, CDR2 FNYEAQ. The CDR3 nucleotides read TGTGCCAGCAGCCCCGGACAGTTCACTGAAGCTTTCTTT. Protein sequence: CASSPGQFTEAFF. The full variable domain, with the rest looked up from reference TRBV7-6 and TRBJ1-1, is GAGVSQSPRYKVTKRGQDVALRCDPISGHVSLYWYRQALGQGPEFLTYFNYEAQQDKSGLPNDRFSAERPEGSISTLTIQRTEQRDSAMYRCASSPGQFTEAFFGQGTRLTVV.

This clone was picked up a small number of times. The V call is TRBV7-9, the J call TRBJ1-4, with no clear D. The CDR3 covers 15 residues. Germline V gene data show CDR1 as SEHNR and CDR2 as FQNEAQ (reference sequence). V shed 5 bases and J shed 0 bases, with 10 bases lying between them. The CDR3 DNA follows: TGTGCCAGCAGCCCAGTTCGTGCAACTAATGAAAAACTGTTTTTT. Translating gives CASSPVRATNEKLFF.

The chain carries TRBV14 and TRBJ2-5; D is unclear. This CDR3 is 15 amino acids long. V was cut by 4 bases and J by 5 bases, with 17 bases left in between. From germline, CDR1 is SGHDN and CDR2 FVKESK. The CDR3 protein is CASSPVGRLGETQYF. The CDR3 coding sequence is TGTGCCAGCAGCCCCGTCGGCAGGCTCGGGGAGACCCAGTACTTC.

The chain couples TRBV25-1 to TRBJ1-4; TRBD1 is a possible D gene (5 bases). Trimming cost V 7 bases and J 1 base, with 10 bases left between them. CDR1 is MGHDK and CDR2 is SYGVNS in the germline V gene. The CDR3 totals 14 residues. The CDR3 region has the DNA TGTGCCAGCAATACCCAGGGAACTAATGAAAAACTGTTTTTT. Its protein is CASNTQGTNEKLFF.

The chain recombines TRBV21-1 with TRBJ1-3. TRBV21-1 is a pseudogene. The CDR3 extends over 16 amino acids. The CDR3 sequence: CASSKIWRVERNTIYF. The CDR3 coding sequence is TGTGCCAGCAGCAAAATCTGGAGGGTCGAACGAAACACCATATATTTT.

In DNA, the CDR3 is TGTGCCAGCTCAACCCGGGACATTGCTGGAAACACCATATATTTT. It encodes CASSTRDIAGNTIYF. The V call is TRBV18, the J call TRBJ1-3, with a tentative D call TRBD1 (6 bases). The CDR3 runs 15 residues. Deletions cut 5 bases from V and 2 bases from J, with 13 bases between. CDR1 KGHSH and CDR2 LQKENI come from the germline V gene.

This chain joins TRBV2 and TRBJ1-3; no definite D call. V was pared by 7 bases and J by 1 base, with 14 bases between. The CDR3 is made up of 15 amino acids. CDR1 SNHLY and CDR2 FYNNEI come from the germline V gene. This chain's CDR3 is CASKEEGSSGNTIYF. CDR3 bases: TGTGCCAGCAAAGAAGAGGGATCGTCTGGAAACACCATATATTTT.

In this sample, this clone turned up once. The chain recombines TRBV27 with TRBJ2-7, with D tentatively TRBD1 (5 bases). Germline CDR1 MNHEY, CDR2 SMNVEV (reference sequence). Trimming took 2 bases from V and 4 from J, leaving 9 bases between them. CDR3 length: 13 residues. CDR3: CASSLERGYEQYF. In DNA form, the CDR3 reads TGTGCCAGCAGTTTAGAAAGGGGTTACGAGCAGTACTTC.

J is TRBJ2-1 and V is TRBV5-4, with 12 bases matching TRBD2. The J segment lost 3 bases and the V segment lost 4 bases, leaving 11 bases of the junction unmatched. CDR1 is SGHNT and CDR2 is YYREEE in the germline V gene (reference sequence). The CDR3 is 18 amino acids. Here the CDR3 reads CASSPGGPSGRVYNEQFF. CDR3 bases: TGTGCCAGCAGCCCCGGAGGGCCTAGCGGGAGGGTCTACAATGAGCAGTTCTTC.

The chain uses TRBV6-1 and TRBJ2-1, with 10 nucleotides matching TRBD1. The CDR3 totals 14 residues. Germline-derived CDR1 and CDR2 are MNHNS and SASEGT. J lost 2 bases, V lost 8 bases, and 3 bases had no gene match. The CDR3 DNA follows: TGTGCCAGCGCCGGGACAGGGGCCTACAATGAGCAGTTCTTC. Amino acids: CASAGTGAYNEQFF.

The V and J genes are TRBV19 and TRBJ2-7, with D tentatively TRBD2 (5 bases). CDR3 length equals 13 residues. Trimming stripped 1 base from V and 6 bases from J, with 10 bases between. The germline gives CDR1 LNHDA, CDR2 SQIVND (reference sequence). The CDR3 coding sequence is TGTGCCAGTAGTATAGGACCTAGCAGCGAGCAGTACTTC. Its translation: CASSIGPSSEQYF.

The chain has TRBV7-8 and TRBJ2-1, with 7 bases matching TRBD2. The J segment lost 4 bases and the V segment lost 5 bases, leaving 8 bases of the junction unmatched. CDR1 is SGHVS and CDR2 is FQNEAQ in the germline V gene. This CDR3 has 15 amino acids. Here the CDR3 DNA reads TGTGCCAGCAGCCCCGGGGAGGGCCGGTACAATGAGCAGTTCTTC. It codes for CASSPGEGRYNEQFF. Complete variable domain (other parts from reference TRBV7-8 and TRBJ2-1): GAGVSQSPRYKVAKRGQDVALRCDPISGHVSLFWYQQALGQGPEFLTYFQNEAQLDKSGLPSDRFFAERPEGSVSTLKIQRTQQEDSAVYLCASSPGEGRYNEQFFGPGTRLTVL.

The V call is TRBV6-6, the J call TRBJ1-4, with D maybe TRBD1 (5 bases). The germline CDR1 and CDR2 sequences are MNHNY and SVGAGI (reference sequence). Trimming shortened V by 2 bases and J by 6 bases, and 13 bases separated the two germline ends. The CDR3 loop spans 15 amino acids. CDR3 residues: CASSYVPGTDEKLFF. The CDR3 region has the DNA TGTGCCAGCAGTTACGTGCCGGGGACGGATGAAAAACTGTTTTTT.

This clone is a singleton in its sample. The chain couples TRBV9 to TRBJ2-1; 7 bases are shared with TRBD2. This CDR3 region has 15 residues. The germline gives CDR1 SGDLS, CDR2 YYNGEE. Trimming removed 3 bases from V and 7 bases from J; junction bases left unmatched: 10. The CDR3 sequence is CASSARSGPENEQFF. The CDR3 DNA reads as TGTGCCAGCAGCGCCCGTAGCGGGCCGGAGAATGAGCAGTTCTTC.

The chain is built from TRBV30 and TRBJ2-1; D gene unclear. CDR3 size: 14 residues. Germline V gives CDR1 GTSNPN, CDR2 SVGIG (reference sequence). V dropped 4 bases and J dropped 4 bases, with 14 bases sitting between them. CDR3 residues: CAWKFWRDYNEQFF. The CDR3 coding sequence is TGTGCCTGGAAGTTTTGGAGAGATTACAATGAGCAGTTCTTC.

The J gene is TRBJ2-1, the V gene TRBV5-1; the match to TRBD2 covers 14 bases. The germline gives CDR1 SGHRS, CDR2 YFSETQ. Unmatched junction bases numbered 9, after V lost 4 bases and J lost 6 bases. The CDR3 contains 17 residues. The DNA for the CDR3 is TGCGCCAGCAGCCTTGGGACTAGCGGGAGACCTCTCAATGAGCAGTTCTTC. It encodes CASSLGTSGRPLNEQFF.